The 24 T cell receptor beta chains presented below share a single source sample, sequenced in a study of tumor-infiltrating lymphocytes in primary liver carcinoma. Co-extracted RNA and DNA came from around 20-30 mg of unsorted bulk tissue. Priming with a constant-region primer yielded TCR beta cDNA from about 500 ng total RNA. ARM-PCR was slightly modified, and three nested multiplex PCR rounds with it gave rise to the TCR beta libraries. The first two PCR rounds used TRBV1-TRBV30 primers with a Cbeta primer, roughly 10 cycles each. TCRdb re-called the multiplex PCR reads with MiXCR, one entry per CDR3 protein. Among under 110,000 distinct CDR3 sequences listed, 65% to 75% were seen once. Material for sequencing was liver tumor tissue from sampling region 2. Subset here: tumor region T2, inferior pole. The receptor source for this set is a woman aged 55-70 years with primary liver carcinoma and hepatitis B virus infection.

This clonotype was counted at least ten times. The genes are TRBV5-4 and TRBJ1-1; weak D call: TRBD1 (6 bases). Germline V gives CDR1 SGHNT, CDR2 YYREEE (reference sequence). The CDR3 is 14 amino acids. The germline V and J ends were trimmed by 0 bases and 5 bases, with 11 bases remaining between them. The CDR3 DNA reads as TGTGCCAGCAGCTTGGAGACAGGTCGAACTGAAGCTTTCTTT. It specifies CASSLETGRTEAFF.

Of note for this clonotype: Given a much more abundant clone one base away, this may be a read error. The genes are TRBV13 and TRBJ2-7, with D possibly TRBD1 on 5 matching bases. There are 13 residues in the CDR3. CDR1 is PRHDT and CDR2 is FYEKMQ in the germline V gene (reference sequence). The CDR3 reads CVSSIRGTVEQYF. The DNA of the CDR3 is TGTGTCAGCAGCATAAGGGGTACTGTGGAGCAGTACTTC.

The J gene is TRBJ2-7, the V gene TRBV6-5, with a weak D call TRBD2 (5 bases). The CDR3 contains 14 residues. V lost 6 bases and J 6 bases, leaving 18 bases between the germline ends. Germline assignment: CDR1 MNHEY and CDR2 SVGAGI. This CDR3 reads CASSQARGPCEQYF. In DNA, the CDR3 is TGTGCCAGCAGCCAAGCGAGAGGGCCCTGCGAGCAGTACTTC.

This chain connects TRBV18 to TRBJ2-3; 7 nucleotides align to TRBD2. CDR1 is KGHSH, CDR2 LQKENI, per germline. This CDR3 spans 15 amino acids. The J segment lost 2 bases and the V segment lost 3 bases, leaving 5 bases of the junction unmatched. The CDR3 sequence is CASSPGRDYTDTQYF. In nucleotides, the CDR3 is TGTGCCAGCTCACCCGGGCGGGACTACACAGATACGCAGTATTTT.

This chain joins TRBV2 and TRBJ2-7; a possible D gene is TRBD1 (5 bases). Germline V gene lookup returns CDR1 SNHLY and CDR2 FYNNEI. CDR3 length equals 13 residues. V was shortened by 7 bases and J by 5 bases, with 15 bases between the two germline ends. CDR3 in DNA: TGTGCCAGCAATGTCACAGGCTACCACGAGCAGTACTTC. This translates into CASNVTGYHEQYF.

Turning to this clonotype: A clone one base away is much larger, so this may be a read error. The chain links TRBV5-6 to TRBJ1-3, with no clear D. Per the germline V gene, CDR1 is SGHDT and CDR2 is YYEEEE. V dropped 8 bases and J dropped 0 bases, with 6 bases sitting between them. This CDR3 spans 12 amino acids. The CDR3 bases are TGTGCCAGAAGCGGCTCTGGAAACACCATATATTTT. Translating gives CARSGSGNTIYF.

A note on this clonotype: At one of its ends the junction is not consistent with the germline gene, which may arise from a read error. The CDR3 loop reads CSVERGGDGHTF. The CDR3 DNA is TGCAGTGTTGAACGGGGGGGAGATGGCCACACCTTC. The chain employs TRBV29-1 and TRBJ1-2; a weak D match, TRBD1 (5 bases). The length of the CDR3 is 12 residues. Germline CDR1 reads SQVTM; CDR2 reads ANQGSEA.

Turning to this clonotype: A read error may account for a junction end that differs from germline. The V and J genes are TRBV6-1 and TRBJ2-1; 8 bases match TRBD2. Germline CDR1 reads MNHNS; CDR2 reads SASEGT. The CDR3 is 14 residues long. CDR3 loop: CARSEGGLGNEQFF. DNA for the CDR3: TGTGCCAGGAGTGAAGGGGGACTAGGGAACGAGCAGTTCTTC.

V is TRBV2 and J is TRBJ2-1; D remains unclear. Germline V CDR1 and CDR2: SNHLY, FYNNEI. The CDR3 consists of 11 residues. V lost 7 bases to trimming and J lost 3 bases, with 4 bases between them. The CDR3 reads CASTGYNEQFF. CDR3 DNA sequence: TGTGCCAGCACGGGCTACAATGAGCAGTTCTTC.

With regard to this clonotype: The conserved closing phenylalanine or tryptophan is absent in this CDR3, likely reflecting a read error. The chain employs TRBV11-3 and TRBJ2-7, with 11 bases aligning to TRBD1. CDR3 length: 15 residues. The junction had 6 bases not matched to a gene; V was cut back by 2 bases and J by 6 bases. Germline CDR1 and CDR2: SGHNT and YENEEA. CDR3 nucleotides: TGTGCCAGCAGCTTATGGACAGGGGGCTCCCTCGAGCAGTACCCC. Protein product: CASSLWTGGSLEQYP.

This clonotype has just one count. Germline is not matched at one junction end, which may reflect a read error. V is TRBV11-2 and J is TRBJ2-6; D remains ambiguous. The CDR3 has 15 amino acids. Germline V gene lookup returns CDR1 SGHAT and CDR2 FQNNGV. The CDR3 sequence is CAGSLSTPRANVMTF. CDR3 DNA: TGTGCCGGCAGCTTATCGACCCCTAGGGCCAACGTCATGACTTTC.

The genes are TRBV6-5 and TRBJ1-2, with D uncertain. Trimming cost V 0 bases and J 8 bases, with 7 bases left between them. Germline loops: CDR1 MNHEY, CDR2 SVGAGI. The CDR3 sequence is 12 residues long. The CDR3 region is CASSYSGWGYTF. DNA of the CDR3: TGTGCCAGCAGTTACTCCGGGTGGGGCTACACCTTC.

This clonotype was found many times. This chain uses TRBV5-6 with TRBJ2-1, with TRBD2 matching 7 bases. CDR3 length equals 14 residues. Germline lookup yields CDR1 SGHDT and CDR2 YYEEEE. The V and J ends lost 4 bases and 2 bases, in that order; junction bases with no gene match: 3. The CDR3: CASSRDYPYNEQFF. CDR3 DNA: TGTGCCAGCAGCCGGGACTACCCCTACAATGAGCAGTTCTTC.

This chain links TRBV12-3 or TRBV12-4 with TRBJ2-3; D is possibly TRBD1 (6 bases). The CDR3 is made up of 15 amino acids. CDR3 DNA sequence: TGTACCATCCAGAATGGGACATATCGTATAGATACGCAGTATTTT. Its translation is CTIQNGTYRIDTQYF.

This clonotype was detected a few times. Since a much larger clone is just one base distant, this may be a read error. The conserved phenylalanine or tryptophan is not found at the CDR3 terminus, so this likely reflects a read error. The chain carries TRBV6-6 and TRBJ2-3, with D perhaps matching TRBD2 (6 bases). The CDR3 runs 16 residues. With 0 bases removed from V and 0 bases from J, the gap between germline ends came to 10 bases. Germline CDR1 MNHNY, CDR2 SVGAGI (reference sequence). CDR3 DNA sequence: TGTGCCAGCAGTTACTCGAGGGAGGCCAGCACAGATACGCAGTATTTG. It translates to CASSYSREASTDTQYL.

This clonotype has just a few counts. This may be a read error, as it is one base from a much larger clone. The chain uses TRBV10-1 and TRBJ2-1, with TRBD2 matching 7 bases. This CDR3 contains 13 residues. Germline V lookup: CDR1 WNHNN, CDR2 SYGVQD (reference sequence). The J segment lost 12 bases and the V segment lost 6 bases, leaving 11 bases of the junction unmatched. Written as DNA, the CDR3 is TGCGCCAGCAGCGGTCCGGGTCCGGGGGGGCAGTTCTTC. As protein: CASSGPGPGGQFF.

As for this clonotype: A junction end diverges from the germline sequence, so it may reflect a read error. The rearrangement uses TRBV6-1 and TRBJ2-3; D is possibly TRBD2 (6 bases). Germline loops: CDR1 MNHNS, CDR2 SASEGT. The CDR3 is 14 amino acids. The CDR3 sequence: CVSCRERATDTQYF. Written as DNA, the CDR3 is TGTGTCAGCTGTCGTGAGCGGGCGACAGATACGCAGTATTTT.

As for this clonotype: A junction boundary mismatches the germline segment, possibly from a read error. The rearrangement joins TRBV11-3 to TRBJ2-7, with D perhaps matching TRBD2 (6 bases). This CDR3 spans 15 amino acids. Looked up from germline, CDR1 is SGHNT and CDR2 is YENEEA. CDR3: CDSSLELGGAWELYF. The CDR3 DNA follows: TGTGACAGCAGCTTAGAACTGGGCGGGGCCTGGGAGCTGTACTTC.

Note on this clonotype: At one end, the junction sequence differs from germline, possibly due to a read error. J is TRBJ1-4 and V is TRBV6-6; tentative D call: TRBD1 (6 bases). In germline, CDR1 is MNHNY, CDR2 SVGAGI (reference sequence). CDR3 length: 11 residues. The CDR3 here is CASSQGGNLLF. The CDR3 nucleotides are TGTGCCAGCAGTCAAGGGGGAAACCTGCTTTTT.

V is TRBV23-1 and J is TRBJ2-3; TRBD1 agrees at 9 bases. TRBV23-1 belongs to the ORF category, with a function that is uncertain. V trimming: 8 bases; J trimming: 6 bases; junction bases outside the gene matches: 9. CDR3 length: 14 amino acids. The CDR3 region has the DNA TGCGCCAGCCGCGACAGGGGGAAGGTGGATACGCAGTATTTT. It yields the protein CASRDRGKVDTQYF.

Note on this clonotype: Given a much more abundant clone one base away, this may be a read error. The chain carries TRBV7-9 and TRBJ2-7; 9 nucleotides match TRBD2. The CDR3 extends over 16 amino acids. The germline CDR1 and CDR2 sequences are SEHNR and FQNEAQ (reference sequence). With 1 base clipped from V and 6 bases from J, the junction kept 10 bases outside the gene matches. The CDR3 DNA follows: TGTGCCAGCAGCTTAGGGGGTAGCGGGAGTTTGTTCGAGCAGTACTTC. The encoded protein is CASSLGGSGSLFEQYF.

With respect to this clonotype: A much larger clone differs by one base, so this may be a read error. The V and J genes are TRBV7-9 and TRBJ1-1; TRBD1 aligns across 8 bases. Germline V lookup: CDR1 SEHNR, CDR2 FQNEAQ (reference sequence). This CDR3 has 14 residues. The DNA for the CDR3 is TGTGCCAGCAGCTCCACAGGGGGAAAGGCTGAAACTTTCTTT. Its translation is CASSSTGGKAETFF. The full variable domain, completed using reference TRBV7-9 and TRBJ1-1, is DTGVSQNPRHKITKRGQNVTFRCDPISEHNRLYWYRQTLGQGPEFLTYFQNEAQLEKSRLLSDRFSAERPKGSFSTLEIQRTEQGDSAMYLCASSSTGGKAETFFGQGTRLTVV.

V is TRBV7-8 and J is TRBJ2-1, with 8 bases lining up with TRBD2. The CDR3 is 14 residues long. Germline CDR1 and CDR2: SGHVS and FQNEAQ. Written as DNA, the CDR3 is TGTACTAGCAGCCACCGGGAGGGGAGGAATGAGCAGTTCTTC. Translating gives CTSSHREGRNEQFF.

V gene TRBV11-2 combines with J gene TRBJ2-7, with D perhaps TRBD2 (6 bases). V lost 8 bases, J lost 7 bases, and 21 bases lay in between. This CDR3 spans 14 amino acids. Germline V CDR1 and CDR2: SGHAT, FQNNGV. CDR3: CASGRSGPSHEQYF. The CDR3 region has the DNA TGTGCCAGCGGTCGGAGCGGGCCCTCCCATGAGCAGTACTTC.